This T cell receptor (beta chain) was obtained from a study of beta chain bispecific antibodies for T cell cancers (dated by TCRdb to about 2021). As for the study more broadly: Healthy donor T cells were cocultured with T cell leukemia lines and bispecific antibodies, then TRBV sequencing of surviving cells measured the depletion of each TRBV family. Jurkat cells expressed surface TRBV12 (TRBV12-3), and HPB-ALL cells expressed surface TRBV5-5.

The libraries included unique molecular identifier barcodes, and the barcodes were used to quantify clonotypes. Qiagen AllPrep DNA/RNA Micro kits were used to isolate total RNA, and an Agilent TapeStation was used to check RNA quality. TCR beta libraries were constructed by 5' RACE, in which cDNA synthesis was followed by two PCR steps with TCR beta constant-region gene-specific primers. Sequencing of the TCR beta libraries was performed on an Illumina MiSeq platform. The original methods were these. MIGEC, MiXCR and VDJtools were used to process the reads. Clonotype frequency was calculated as the fraction of unique molecular identifiers assigned to a given clonotype among all unique molecular identifiers in the sample. Any TRBV gene that IMGT lists as a pseudogene or open reading frame, and is therefore nonfunctional, such as TRBV1, TRBV12-1 and TRBV21, was left out. TCRdb handled the public reads itself, with Q25 trimming in fastp and clone calling in MiXCR, and kept productive beta chains. Rows with one shared CDR3 protein collapse into an entry with the most common genes and DNA. TCRdb, rather than the study authors, made the V and J calls. Present in this sample are 15,000 or so distinct CDR3 sequences, about 1.9% of which were seen just once. 6% to 7.5% of the sample comes from the top ten.

CDR1 and CDR2, looked up from the germline V gene, are MNHEY and SVGEGT. The CDR3 contains 13 residues, cysteine and phenylalanine counted. This entry keeps only the CDR3 DNA: 39 bases, framed from base 1. V sheds 0 bases and J sheds 4 bases, leaving 7 bases between their ends. T cells were expanded from blood mononuclear cells with anti-CD3 antibody OKT3 or CD3/CD28 Dynabeads for around three days. The culture conditions for expanded T cells were RPMI 1640 plus 10% fetal bovine serum, recombinant human IL-2 (about 100 IU/ml) and IL-7 (about 5.2 ng/ml). Each coculture mixed around 5 x 10^4 target cells and around 5 x 10^4 normal T cells with bispecific antibody in around 99 ul and was incubated at 37 degrees C for 17 hours. Each bispecific antibody was composed of two single-chain variable fragments, which were expressed in a single-chain diabody format with a His tag. Healthy human donors supplied the effector T cells, with peripheral blood mononuclear cells isolated from leukapheresis samples using Ficoll density gradient centrifugation.

On the study overall, not on this receptor specifically: Cross-reactivity of the anti-TRBV5-5 antibody with TRBV5-6 was attributed to high sequence similarity between the two genes. Leukemia cell line cells were mixed with normal T cells in each sequenced sample, and most of the targeted TRBV signal was derived from the leukemia cells rather than from the normal T cells.

This clonotype was counted ten times or more. Its cognate antigen has yet to be identified. No much larger clone exists at a distance of one base, and base qualities are not known. The sequence was collected from a human donor in good health. Some clones in this sample may be carry-over from other donors' samples. The sample comprised healthy donor T cells cultured with leukemia cells. This receptor chain uses TRBV6-2 or TRBV6-3 and TRBJ2-7, with no D gene named confidently. The DNA sequence is TGTGCCAGCAGTTACTCTTCCACTTACGAGCAGTACTTC. This gives the protein CASSYSSTYEQYF.